This paragraph reports one T cell receptor beta chain. Per sample, a minimum of 6 million PBMCs were isolated. These data originate in a study of blood T cells in healthy people across ages. Study context: Template switching captured about one barcoded beta molecule per two T cells.

Using a J-beta primer mix together with a sample-barcoded 5' primer, a second PCR was run for roughly 7 to 12 cycles. A single record per CDR3 protein comes from TCRdb applying MiXCR to the 5' RACE reads. The sample carries roughly 860,000 distinct CDR3 sequences, around 62% recorded once. The length of the CDR3 is 14 residues. Germline assignment: CDR1 MNHEY and CDR2 SVGAGI. V shed 2 bases, J shed 12 bases, and the junction held 6 bases outside the gene matches. The clonotype originates from a man aged 25-45 years in good health. The chain recombines TRBV6-5 with TRBJ2-3, with 12 bases identical to TRBD2. The source material was blood. CDR3 sequence reads: CASSYDTSGGPQYF. In DNA, the CDR3 is TGTGCCAGCAGTTACGATACTAGCGGGGGGCCTCAGTATTTT.